This T cell receptor beta chain originates from a study of T-cell memory formation after mild COVID-19. Study information: Among the donors, TCR clusters were largely specific to each donor. Regarding the study as a whole: In pre-infection memory, a portion of responding clones appeared, which suggested that cross-reactive memory joined. Confirmation of SARS-CoV-2 specificity was lacking for second-wave clones peaking day 37.

In TCRdb, the 5' RACE reads were re-called with MiXCR into one record per CDR3 protein. The table lists roughly 510,000 distinct CDR3 sequences, 17% of them singletons. About this clonotype itself: Its antigen remains unknown.

Trimming pared 4 bases from V and 2 bases from J, leaving 10 bases between. This CDR3 contains 13 residues. The germline V gene encodes CDR1 DFQATT and CDR2 SNEGSKA (reference sequence). Sequencing was performed on PBMCs or a T cell subset sorted from them (not recorded which). The V and J genes are TRBV20-1 and TRBJ2-3; D perhaps matches TRBD2 (6 bases). The receptor's source is an adult woman who had mild COVID-19 (a few samples of this study predate the infection). Cell type and time point are not known. The CDR3 loop is CSATGGVTDTQYF. CDR3 sequence (DNA): TGCAGTGCTACCGGGGGAGTCACAGATACGCAGTATTTT.